The 29 T cell receptor beta chains given below trace back to one sample, sequenced in a study of siplizumab effects on memory and regulatory T cells. The protocol was immunoSEQ multiplex PCR, while the TCRdb copy is restricted to in-frame clones and leaves out a portion. Of around 100,000 clones listed, about 90% are singletons. Input material: CD4+ T cells sorted from blood. These receptors came from a human donor in good health. Some clones in this sample may be carry-over from other donors' samples.

The gene calls are TRBV12-5 and TRBJ2-6; D not resolved. From germline, CDR1 is LGHNT and CDR2 FRNRAP. This CDR3 spans 15 amino acids. V was cut by 1 base and J by 2 bases, with 6 bases left in between. DNA for the CDR3: TGTGCTAGTGGTTTGGGTCTGCCTGGGGCCAACGTCCTGACTTTC. This translates into CASGLGLPGANVLTF.

The chain is built from TRBV5-8 and TRBJ2-7; 8 bases are shared with TRBD1. The CDR3 has 15 residues. The V gene's germline CDR1 is SGHTS and CDR2 YDEGEE. V gave up 2 bases and J gave up 4 bases; unmatched junction bases: 8. Here the CDR3 DNA reads TGTGCCAGCAGCTTAGACGGGACAGGTTGGTACGAGCAGTACTTC. As protein: CASSLDGTGWYEQYF.

The V gene is TRBV5-1, the J gene TRBJ2-7; no definite D call. This CDR3 spans 12 amino acids. Germline values: CDR1 SGHRS, CDR2 YFSETQ. V shed 1 base and J shed 3 bases, with 5 bases lying between them. CDR3 protein: CASSLSSYEQYF. CDR3 sequence (DNA): TGCGCCAGCAGCTTGAGTAGCTACGAGCAGTACTTC.

This clone has a single count. This sequence joins TRBV6-1 and TRBJ2-5, with TRBD2 identical over 11 bases. The J call may be mistaken, given a closer DNA end match to TRBJ2-7. CDR3 length: 18 amino acids. The germline CDR1 and CDR2 sequences are MNHNS and SASEGT. The CDR3 region has the DNA TGTGCCAGCAGTGTCAGGACTAGCGGGCACCGGAGCTCCTACGAGCAGTACTTC. It codes for CASSVRTSGHRSSYEQYF.

The chain couples TRBV19 to TRBJ2-7; possibly TRBD1 for D (6 bases). The CDR3 length is 14 residues. V was pared by 3 bases and J by 8 bases, with 17 bases between. Germline values: CDR1 LNHDA, CDR2 SQIVND (reference sequence). The CDR3 loop is CASSIFRGFEKQYF. The CDR3, as DNA: TGTGCCAGTAGTATCTTCAGGGGCTTTGAGAAGCAGTACTTC.

The chain is built from TRBV10-1 and TRBJ2-3; 9 bases match TRBD1. With V trimmed by 6 bases and J by 5 bases, 3 bases remained unmatched. The germline V gene has CDR1 WNHNN and CDR2 SYGVQD (reference sequence). CDR3 length equals 13 residues. CDR3 coding DNA: TGCGCCAGCAGCCGGACAGGGGTAGATACGCAGTATTTT. Translated: CASSRTGVDTQYF.

This clone appeared a single time. V is TRBV7-2 and J is TRBJ2-7; D may be TRBD1 or TRBD2 (7 bases each). There are 18 residues in the CDR3. V lost 5 bases and J lost 1, with 24 bases in between. Germline-derived CDR1 and CDR2 are SGHTA and FQGNSA. The DNA for the CDR3 is TGTGCCAGCAGCCCCAGGGGGGGTGGGGCAGGGGGGTCCTACGAGCAGTACTTC. This translates into CASSPRGGGAGGSYEQYF.

This chain joins TRBV29-1 and TRBJ2-7, with TRBD1 matching 8 bases. The CDR3 length is 13 residues. CDR1 is SQVTM, CDR2 ANQGSEA, per germline. The junction had 6 bases not matched to a gene; V was cut back by 6 bases and J by 2 bases. Here the CDR3 DNA reads TGCAGCGTAAGGACAGGGCCCGCCTACGAGCAGTACTTC. This codes for CSVRTGPAYEQYF.

V gene TRBV28 combines with J gene TRBJ2-7; 11 bases are a match to TRBD2. The V and J ends lost 4 bases and 2 bases, in that order; junction bases with no gene match: 7. Germline values: CDR1 MDHEN, CDR2 SYDVKM. CDR3 length: 16 amino acids. CDR3 sequence (DNA): TGTGCCAGCAGTTCCTCTAGCGGGAGGATCCCCTACGAGCAGTACTTC. Encoded protein: CASSSSSGRIPYEQYF.

This chain joins TRBV6-5 and TRBJ1-5, with D uncertain. The germline gives CDR1 MNHEY, CDR2 SVGAGI. CDR3 length equals 15 residues. Trimming cost V 6 bases and J 1 base, with 13 bases left between them. CDR3: CASRRAVGSNQPQHF. CDR3 nucleotides: TGTGCCAGCAGGAGGGCGGTGGGAAGCAATCAGCCCCAGCATTTT.

This clone was picked up one time. This chain joins TRBV7-6 and TRBJ2-6; unclear D gene. CDR1 is SGHVS and CDR2 is FNYEAQ in the germline V gene. The V end lost 1 base, the J end lost 1 base, and 8 bases lay between the germline ends. The CDR3 loop spans 16 amino acids. The CDR3 nucleotides are TGTGCCAGCAGCTTAGTCGTCGGATCTGGGGCCAACGTCCTGACTTTC. Its protein is CASSLVVGSGANVLTF.

J is TRBJ2-1 and V is TRBV7-3; no reliable D call. Germline V gene sequence: CDR1 SGHTA, CDR2 FQGTGA. V was cut by 5 bases and J by 10 bases, with 15 bases left in between. CDR3 length: 13 residues. Here the CDR3 DNA reads TGTGCCAGCAGCCCAACAACCGGTGGAGAGCAGTTCTTC. Amino acid sequence: CASSPTTGGEQFF.

This chain links TRBV11-2 with TRBJ1-2; 10 bases map to TRBD1. The V segment lost 4 bases and the J segment 4 bases; nucleotides outside the gene matches: 12. From germline, CDR1 is SGHAT and CDR2 FQNNGV. CDR3 length equals 17 residues. DNA for the CDR3: TGTGCCAGCAGCTCTATTAGGACAGGGGGACAGGTCTATGGCTACACCTTC. Its translation: CASSSIRTGGQVYGYTF.

The rearrangement joins TRBV6-5 to TRBJ1-1; 8 bases agree with TRBD1. The V gene end was trimmed by 4 bases and the J gene end by 8 bases; junction bases not matched to a gene: 6. This CDR3 has 13 residues. Germline assignment: CDR1 MNHEY and CDR2 SVGAGI. CDR3 DNA sequence: TGTGCCAGCAGTTTCTCCCGGGACAGGGAAGCTTTCTTT. Protein sequence: CASSFSRDREAFF.

V and J are TRBV6-1 and TRBJ1-3; D perhaps matches TRBD1 (6 bases). The CDR3 extends over 17 amino acids. In germline, CDR1 is MNHNS, CDR2 SASEGT. Trimming pared 1 base from V and 4 bases from J, leaving 17 bases between. CDR3 residues: CASSEVSRGRRGNTIYF. CDR3 nucleotides: TGTGCCAGCAGTGAAGTTTCGCGGGGGCGGCGAGGAAACACCATATATTTT.

The chain combines TRBV5-1 with TRBJ2-3; a weak D match, TRBD1 (6 bases). There are 16 residues in the CDR3. V was cut by 0 bases and J by 0 bases, with 11 bases left in between. Germline V gene data show CDR1 as SGHRS and CDR2 as YFSETQ. DNA of the CDR3: TGCGCCAGCAGCTTGGACGGCGGACAGAGCACAGATACGCAGTATTTT. Amino acids: CASSLDGGQSTDTQYF. Combining the CDR3 with reference TRBV5-1 and TRBJ2-3 gives the whole variable domain KAGVTQTPRYLIKTRGQQVTLSCSPISGHRSVSWYQQTPGQGLQFLFEYFSETQRNKGNFPGRFSGRQFSNSRSEMNVSTLELGDSALYLCASSLDGGQSTDTQYFGPGTRLTVL.

CDR3 protein: CASSLRGQGTRPYEQYF. The DNA of the CDR3 is TGTGCCAGCAGTTTACGCGGACAGGGGACGCGACCGTACGAGCAGTACTTC. The chain couples TRBV27 to TRBJ2-5, with 9 bases fitting TRBD1. TRBJ2-7 explains the end of the DNA better; the J call may be wrong. This CDR3 comprises 17 residues. CDR1 is MNHEY, CDR2 SMNVEV, per germline (reference sequence).

The rearrangement joins TRBV5-1 to TRBJ1-3; D gene unclear. Per germline, CDR1 SGHRS and CDR2 YFSETQ. This CDR3 spans 15 amino acids. Trimming took off 3 bases at V and 8 bases at J, with 18 bases between the two ends. This CDR3 reads CASSSRQPKKDTIYF. In nucleotides, the CDR3 is TGCGCCAGCAGCTCTCGGCAGCCCAAGAAGGACACCATATATTTT.

The chain joins TRBV5-4 to TRBJ2-3, with 11 positions matching TRBD2. The CDR3 contains 19 residues. V was clipped by 3 bases and J by 0 bases; unmatched bases: 12. Per the germline V gene, CDR1 is SGHNT and CDR2 is YYREEE (reference sequence). In nucleotides, the CDR3 is TGTGCCAGCAGCTCCGGGACTCAACGACTAGCGGGAAGCACAGATACGCAGTATTTT. Amino acid sequence: CASSSGTQRLAGSTDTQYF.

This clone was detected only once. The J gene is TRBJ1-1, the V gene TRBV7-9, with a tentative D call TRBD1 (5 bases). V dropped 6 bases and J dropped 5 bases, with 13 bases sitting between them. Germline-derived CDR1 and CDR2 are SEHNR and FQNEAQ (reference sequence). The CDR3 length is 13 residues. The CDR3 protein is CASSQAGETEAFF. In DNA form, the CDR3 reads TGTGCCAGCAGTCAGGCGGGGGAAACTGAAGCTTTCTTT.

CDR3 sequence: CASGYLERLYNEQFF. Written as DNA, the CDR3 is TGTGCTAGTGGTTACCTTGAGCGGCTTTACAATGAGCAGTTCTTC. The J gene is TRBJ2-1, the V gene TRBV12-5; a possible D gene is TRBD2 (5 bases). The CDR3 consists of 15 residues. Trimming removed 4 bases at V and 4 bases at J, with 14 bases between. Germline values: CDR1 LGHNT, CDR2 FRNRAP.

The chain has TRBV19 and TRBJ2-5; D might be TRBD2 (5 bases). V was cut by 0 bases and J by 5 bases, with 10 bases left in between. The germline V gene has CDR1 LNHDA and CDR2 SQIVND (reference sequence). The CDR3 has 14 amino acids. CDR3 in DNA: TGTGCCAGTAGTATAGATCGGGAAGTGGAGACCCAGTACTTC. Translation gives CASSIDREVETQYF.

This clone was counted a single time. Written as DNA, the CDR3 is TGCGCCAGTGCCTACGCCCCAGGAAAAAACATTCAGTACTTC. Protein: CASAYAPGKNIQYF. The chain couples TRBV5-1 to TRBJ2-4; no clear D gene. The CDR3 totals 14 residues. The germline V gene encodes CDR1 SGHRS and CDR2 YFSETQ. Deletions cut 8 bases from V and 4 bases from J, with 16 bases between.

The gene calls are TRBV5-3 and TRBJ2-2; possibly TRBD1 for D (5 bases). TRBV5-3 belongs to the ORF category, with a function that is uncertain. The CDR3 contains 16 residues. Trimming left V 4 bases short and J 4 bases short, with 17 bases between. This CDR3 is CARSSPWGWGTGELFF. As DNA, the CDR3 is TGTGCCAGAAGCAGTCCTTGGGGCTGGGGCACCGGGGAGCTGTTTTTT.

The CDR3: CASSSTGEAYGYTF. The CDR3 bases are TGTGCCAGCAGTTCCACAGGGGAGGCCTATGGCTACACCTTC. V and J are TRBV6-5 and TRBJ1-2, with 7 bases aligning to TRBD1. After removal of 4 bases from V and 4 bases from J, the junction contained 6 bases not matched to a gene. Germline values: CDR1 MNHEY, CDR2 SVGAGI. CDR3 size: 14 residues.

The chain links TRBV4-1 to TRBJ2-2; 15 bases map to TRBD2. The CDR3 is 19 amino acids. Trimming removed 3 bases from V and 0 bases from J; junction bases left unmatched: 5. Germline CDR1 and CDR2: MGHRA and YSYEKL. CDR3 in DNA: TGCGCCAGCAGCCAGAGAGGACTAGCGGGAGGGGCGAACACCGGGGAGCTGTTTTTT. Translation: CASSQRGLAGGANTGELFF.

The CDR3 bases are TGTGCCAGCTCCAAGGGTAGCTCCTACGAGCAGTACTTC. Translated: CASSKGSSYEQYF. The V gene is TRBV6-5, the J gene TRBJ2-7; no reliable D call. Trimming shortened V by 8 bases and J by 0 bases, and 11 bases separated the two germline ends. Germline CDR1 MNHEY, CDR2 SVGAGI. This CDR3 has 13 amino acids.

This chain uses TRBV7-2 with TRBJ2-1; perhaps D is TRBD1 or TRBD2 (5 bases each). Germline loops: CDR1 SGHTA, CDR2 FQGNSA. Trimming stripped 2 bases from V and 4 bases from J, with 12 bases between. The CDR3 contains 15 residues. DNA for the CDR3: TGTGCCAGCAGCTTATACGGGACGATGTACAATGAGCAGTTCTTC. Translating gives CASSLYGTMYNEQFF.

The chain carries TRBV6-5 and TRBJ2-7; 7 positions agree with TRBD1. J gave up 6 bases and V 7 bases, and 9 bases lay outside the gene matches. The CDR3 is 13 residues long. Germline lookup yields CDR1 MNHEY and CDR2 SVGAGI. The CDR3 protein is CASTQTGLGEQYF. The CDR3 bases are TGTGCCAGCACCCAGACAGGGTTAGGCGAGCAGTACTTC.